This entry concerns a single TCR beta chain. Its target is not known. The CDR3 is 14 residues long. Trimming removed 1 base from V and 8 bases from J; junction bases left unmatched: 1. From germline, CDR1 is SGHTA and CDR2 FQGNSA. This entry is derived from a study of T cell responses to AZD1222 COVID-19 vaccine. General study results and limits: The donors showed a predominance of white British ancestry and of females, with possible underestimation of clonal diversity.

Assay used: immunoSEQ multiplex PCR; TCRdb lists only in-frame clones, some missing. The sample shows over 150,000 clones, 90% of them seen only once. The specimen was peripheral blood, collected on day 0 of AZD1222 vaccination. This receptor was obtained from an adult in good health. The chain links TRBV7-2 to TRBJ1-4; 10 bases map to TRBD1. The CDR3 DNA reads as TGTGCCAGCAGCTTAGGGGACAGGGGAGAAAAACTGTTTTTT. Translated: CASSLGDRGEKLFF.